This T cell receptor (beta chain) was retrieved from a study of T cell repertoires in cytomegalovirus infection. The sample holds many counts of this clonotype. The V gene's germline CDR1 is LNHNV and CDR2 YYDKDF (reference sequence). V was clipped by 0 bases and J by 4 bases, with 6 bases between them. This CDR3 comprises 13 residues. Using its own MiXCR run on the reads, TCRdb lists one record per CDR3 protein. This sample has a few hundred thousand distinct CDR3 sequences, with about 30% found just once. The clonotype was recovered from a human donor in good health (CMV status not recorded). Some clones in this sample may be carry-over from other donors' samples. Sequencing was performed on PBMCs. The rearrangement joins TRBV15 to TRBJ1-1, with D perhaps matching TRBD1 (5 bases). The CDR3 DNA reads TGTGCCACCAGCAGAGATAGGGGCACTGAAGCTTTCTTT. This sequence encodes CATSRDRGTEAFF.